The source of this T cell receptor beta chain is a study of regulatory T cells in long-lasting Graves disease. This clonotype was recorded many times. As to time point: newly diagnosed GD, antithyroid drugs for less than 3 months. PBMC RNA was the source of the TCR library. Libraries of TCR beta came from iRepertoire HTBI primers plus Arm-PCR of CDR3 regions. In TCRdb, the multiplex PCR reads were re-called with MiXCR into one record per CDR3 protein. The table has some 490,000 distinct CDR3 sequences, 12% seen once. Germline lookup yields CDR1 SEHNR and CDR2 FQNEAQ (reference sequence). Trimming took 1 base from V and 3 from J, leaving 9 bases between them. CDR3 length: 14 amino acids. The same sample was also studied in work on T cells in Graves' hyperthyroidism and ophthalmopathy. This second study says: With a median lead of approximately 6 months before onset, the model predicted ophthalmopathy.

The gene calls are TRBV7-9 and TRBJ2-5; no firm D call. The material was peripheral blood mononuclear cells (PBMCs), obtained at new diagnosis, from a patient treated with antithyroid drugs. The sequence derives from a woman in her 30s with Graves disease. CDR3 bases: TGTGCCAGCAGCTTAGGTCCCAGGAAAGAGACCCAGTACTTC. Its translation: CASSLGPRKETQYF.